This passage covers 17 T cell receptor beta chains from one sample sequenced in a study of human T cells and chemical hapten exposure. Time point noted: patch test 2, 6 weeks after DPC sensitization. Sample treatment: therapeutic diphenylcyclopropenone sensitization with weekly scalp DPC. TCRdb reprocessed the RACE reads via MiXCR and lists one record per CDR3 protein. The sample records more than 75,000 distinct CDR3 sequences, about 9% being singletons. The sequencing here drew on whole blood, taken in connection with sensitization to the hapten diphenylcyclopropenone (DPC). The origin of the receptors is a woman aged 40 to 50 with alopecia areata. Some clones in this sample may be carry-over from other donors' samples.

The chain has TRBV28 and TRBJ1-1; D might be TRBD1 (6 bases). V was trimmed by 8 bases and J by 3 bases, leaving 16 bases between them. The length of the CDR3 is 14 residues. Germline assignment: CDR1 MDHEN and CDR2 SYDVKM. The CDR3 sequence: CASGTGLGYTEAFF. The CDR3 DNA reads as TGTGCCAGCGGCACAGGGCTAGGGTACACTGAAGCTTTCTTT.

The chain uses TRBV29-1 and TRBJ1-3; D gene unclear. The CDR3 extends over 15 amino acids. The V gene's germline CDR1 is SQVTM and CDR2 ANQGSEA. V lost 5 bases to trimming and J lost 0 bases, with 14 bases between them. The CDR3 DNA is TGCAGCGTTTCTTATGGGCTGGCCTCTGGAAACACCATATATTTT. It specifies CSVSYGLASGNTIYF.

Only a few counts were recorded for this clonotype. V gene TRBV27 combines with J gene TRBJ1-5; a possible D gene is TRBD1 (5 bases). Germline assignment: CDR1 MNHEY and CDR2 SMNVEV (reference sequence). Trimming cost V 3 bases and J 7 bases, with 13 bases left between them. The CDR3 consists of 14 residues. The CDR3 loop reads CASSLSGGGQPQHF. CDR3 DNA: TGTGCCAGCAGTTTGAGCGGGGGAGGACAGCCCCAGCATTTT.

This clonotype was counted between two and nine times. The genes are TRBV19 and TRBJ2-1, with D tentatively TRBD2 (5 bases). Deletions cut 0 bases from V and 6 bases from J, with 12 bases between. The germline CDR1 and CDR2 sequences are LNHDA and SQIVND (reference sequence). CDR3 size: 15 residues. The CDR3 sequence is CASSIDGVRTNEQFF. The CDR3 coding sequence is TGTGCCAGTAGTATAGACGGGGTCAGGACCAATGAGCAGTTCTTC.

The gene calls are TRBV2 and TRBJ2-6; 12 bases are shared with TRBD1. Trimming cost V 7 bases and J 2 bases; bases outside gene matches: 6. The CDR3 contains 17 residues. Germline CDR1 reads SNHLY; CDR2 reads FYNNEI. The CDR3 sequence is CASNRDRGLPGANVLTF. The CDR3 nucleotides are TGTGCCAGCAATAGGGACAGGGGGCTTCCTGGGGCCAACGTCCTGACTTTC.

The chain combines TRBV18 with TRBJ2-5; no firm D call. This CDR3 has 14 amino acids. Trimming left V 4 bases short and J 1 base short, with 10 bases between. CDR1 and CDR2 from the germline V gene are KGHSH and LQKENI. CDR3 coding DNA: TGTGCCAGCTCACTAGGACCCTTCCAAGAGACCCAGTACTTC. Translating gives CASSLGPFQETQYF. Combining the CDR3 with reference TRBV18 and TRBJ2-5 gives the whole variable domain NAGVMQNPRHLVRRRGQEARLRCSPMKGHSHVYWYRQLPEEGLKFMVYLQKENIIDESGMPKERFSAEFPKEGPSILRIQQVVRGDSAAYFCASSLGPFQETQYFGPGTRLLVL.

The table lists this clonotype with a few counts. The chain recombines TRBV12-3 or TRBV12-4 with TRBJ1-1; TRBD1 might be the D (6 bases). V gave up 3 bases and J gave up 4 bases, with 9 bases separating them. The CDR3 has 13 residues. The CDR3 nucleotides read TGTGCCAGCAGTTTCGGCAGGGGCACTGAAGCTTTCTTT. Its protein product is CASSFGRGTEAFF.

This clonotype was observed at least ten times. This chain joins TRBV30 and TRBJ2-1, with D hard to call. The CDR3 consists of 12 residues. The V end was cut by 5 bases, the J end by 5 bases, with 10 bases between. Germline V CDR1 and CDR2: GTSNPN, SVGIG (reference sequence). The CDR3 bases are TGTGCCTGGGGCCGCATCGACAATGAGCAGTTCTTC. This gives the protein CAWGRIDNEQFF. The whole variable domain, filled in from reference TRBV30 and TRBJ2-1, reads SQTIHQWPATLVQPVGSPLSLECTVEGTSNPNLYWYRQAAGRGLQLLFYSVGIGQISSEVPQNLSASRPQDRQFILSSKKLLLSDSGFYLCAWGRIDNEQFFGPGTRLTVL.

Note on this clonotype: This clone may be a read error of a much larger clone one base away. The V gene is TRBV28, the J gene TRBJ2-3; tentative D call: TRBD2 (5 bases). The CDR3 is made up of 13 amino acids. Trimming removed 3 bases from V and 2 bases from J, with 6 bases in between. The germline gives CDR1 MDHEN, CDR2 SYDVKM. The CDR3 DNA is TGTGCCAGCAGTTTGGAGGTCACAGATACGCAGTATTTT. Translating gives CASSLEVTDTQYF. The full variable domain, its missing parts supplied by reference TRBV28 and TRBJ2-3, is DVKVTQSSRYLVKRTGEKVFLECVQDMDHENMFWYRQDPGLGLRLIYFSYDVKMKEKGDIPEGYSVSREKKERFSLILESASTNQTSMYLCASSLEVTDTQYFGPGTRLTVL.

The chain employs TRBV13 and TRBJ1-1; 7 nucleotides match TRBD1. Trimming removed 6 bases from V and 5 bases from J; junction bases left unmatched: 12. CDR1 and CDR2 (germline): PRHDT, FYEKMQ (reference sequence). The CDR3 is 15 amino acids. The CDR3 DNA follows: TGTGCCAGCAGGACCAAGGGGGCGCGGGAGACTGAAGCTTTCTTT. It encodes CASRTKGARETEAFF.

This clonotype was seen more than once but under ten times. J is TRBJ2-7 and V is TRBV20-1, with 9 positions matching TRBD2. The V gene end was trimmed by 1 base and the J gene end by 0 bases; junction bases not matched to a gene: 7. This CDR3 is built from 16 residues. The germline gives CDR1 DFQATT, CDR2 SNEGSKA (reference sequence). CDR3 loop: CSARGVGLATSYEQYF. CDR3 DNA: TGCAGTGCTAGAGGGGTAGGACTAGCGACCTCCTACGAGCAGTACTTC.

This clonotype appeared a few times. The V and J genes are TRBV2 and TRBJ2-1; 8 bases align to TRBD2. Germline CDR1 reads SNHLY; CDR2 reads FYNNEI. With 6 bases clipped from V and 3 bases from J, the junction kept 7 bases outside the gene matches. The CDR3 contains 15 residues. The CDR3 loop reads CASSPGLAVYNEQFF. The CDR3 coding sequence is TGTGCCAGCAGCCCAGGACTAGCCGTCTACAATGAGCAGTTCTTC.

This clonotype was recorded at least ten times. The chain uses TRBV7-3 and TRBJ2-7; tentatively, D is TRBD2 (6 bases). Germline V gene sequence: CDR1 SGHTA, CDR2 FQGTGA. CDR3 length: 15 amino acids. Trimming took off 0 bases at V and 12 bases at J, with 21 bases between the two ends. The CDR3 bases are TGTGCCAGCAGCTTAACGGCTAGCGCGCAAGACGGGCTGTACTTC. Translated, it gives CASSLTASAQDGLYF.

This clonotype turned up a few times. This rearrangement joins TRBV6-1 to TRBJ2-4; 7 bases are a match to TRBD2. Germline V gene lookup returns CDR1 MNHNS and CDR2 SASEGT. V was clipped by 0 bases and J by 16 bases; unmatched bases: 12. This CDR3 has 14 amino acids. The CDR3 DNA follows: TGTGCCAGCAGTGAAGCTTCTAGCGGAGGTCCAAGATACTTC. This sequence encodes CASSEASSGGPRYF.

This clonotype was found many times. The chain links TRBV28 to TRBJ2-1; TRBD1 matches 10 bases. Per germline, CDR1 MDHEN and CDR2 SYDVKM. The length of the CDR3 is 16 residues. Trimming cost V 2 bases and J 4 bases; bases outside gene matches: 5. The CDR3 DNA follows: TGTGCCAGCAGTTTAGACAGGGGGCAACCTTACAATGAGCAGTTCTTC. Amino acids: CASSLDRGQPYNEQFF.

This clonotype appeared a few times. The chain combines TRBV28 with TRBJ2-2; TRBD1 is a possible D gene (6 bases). V was shortened by 7 bases and J by 0 bases, with 12 bases between the two germline ends. From germline, CDR1 is MDHEN and CDR2 SYDVKM. The CDR3 totals 15 residues. CDR3 DNA sequence: TGTGCCAGCATTAGCGCAGGGGCGAACACCGGGGAGCTGTTTTTT. Its translation: CASISAGANTGELFF. The full variable domain, rest sourced from reference TRBV28 and TRBJ2-2, is DVKVTQSSRYLVKRTGEKVFLECVQDMDHENMFWYRQDPGLGLRLIYFSYDVKMKEKGDIPEGYSVSREKKERFSLILESASTNQTSMYLCASISAGANTGELFFGEGSRLTVL.

This clonotype was seen ten or more times. The chain has TRBV11-2 and TRBJ2-3, with 7 bases matching TRBD2. Trimming at V came to 0 bases and at J to 3 bases, leaving 6 bases not matched to a gene. The V gene's germline CDR1 is SGHAT and CDR2 FQNNGV. The length of the CDR3 is 16 residues. The CDR3 loop reads CASSLEGSGITDTQYF. The CDR3 DNA reads TGTGCCAGCAGCTTAGAGGGCAGCGGGATTACAGATACGCAGTATTTT.